This TCR beta chain derives from a study of post-analysis software for immune sequencing data. Study context: Included among the disease courses, which were recorded for the cohort, were relapsing-remitting, secondary progressive and progressive-relapsing multiple sclerosis. Regarding the study as a whole: Strong co-clustering by F measure linked samples that shared a preparation batch. Elevated frequency relative to controls characterized roughly 5 TRBV segments in patients, TRBV5-6, TRBV5-1 and TRBV20-1 among them. Controls showed significantly higher normalized Chao1 diversity than did multiple sclerosis patients.

The CDR3 has 15 residues. J was trimmed by 4 bases and V by 6 bases; bases with no gene match: 10. Unique molecular identifiers had been added to the TCR beta cDNA libraries. T cells, about 0.95 to 10 million of them, yielded roughly 470,000 cDNA molecules. TCRdb ran MiXCR on the PCR reads and lists one entry per CDR3 protein. The data contain some 450,000 distinct CDR3 sequences, roughly 46% of them singletons. The table lists this clonotype with a few counts. What it binds is not known. This TCR was sampled from a girl aged 5 to 17 with multiple sclerosis. Sequenced: blood. This chain connects TRBV12-3 or TRBV12-4 to TRBJ2-3; 7 bases are a match to TRBD2. CDR3 sequence reads: CASSRRTSLSDTQYF. DNA for the CDR3: TGTGCCAGCAGCCGTCGGACTAGTCTCTCAGATACGCAGTATTTT.